This T cell receptor beta chain derives from a study of CD8 T cells in Susac syndrome. Reverse transcription of about 0.45 to 1 ug RNA used random hexamers. immunoSEQ multiplex PCR amplified TCR beta CDR3 across 54 Vbeta, 13 Jbeta. TCRdb independently ran MiXCR on the immunoSEQ multiplex PCR reads; one entry per CDR3 protein. This table has approximately 140,000 distinct CDR3 sequences, roughly 96% appearing once. The CDR3 spans 13 residues. Germline V lookup: CDR1 SGDLS, CDR2 YYNGEE. Trimming shortened V by 2 bases and J by 4 bases, and 8 bases separated the two germline ends. High-throughput TCR beta sequencing covered peripheral CD8+ and CD4+ T cells. TEMRA cells were FACS-enriched, and CD8+ and CD4+ T cells were isolated negatively.

The V gene is TRBV9, the J gene TRBJ2-3, with D unclear. This sequence was found in a human donor with multiple sclerosis. Sequencing used CD4+ T cells from PBMCs. The CDR3 nucleotides read TGTGCCAGCAGCGTCGAGGTTTCAGATACGCAGTATTTT. Translating gives CASSVEVSDTQYF.